A single sample gave rise to the 14 T cell receptor beta chains below, sequenced in a study of T cells in Graves' hyperthyroidism and ophthalmopathy. What was amplified from RNA transcripts were TCR beta CDR3 regions. HTBI primers were employed in a first-round RT-PCR of the TCR CDR3. TCRdb passed the multiplex PCR reads through MiXCR, listing each CDR3 protein once. This table has under 350,000 distinct CDR3 sequences, approximately 22% appearing once. The material sequenced was blood. The receptors derive from a woman aged 50 to 60 with Graves' hyperthyroidism.

The genes are TRBV6-5 and TRBJ2-1; 9 positions match TRBD1. The CDR3 extends over 15 amino acids. Germline values: CDR1 MNHEY, CDR2 SVGAGI. V lost 1 base and J lost 7; bases outside the gene matches: 5. The DNA of the CDR3 is TGTGCCAGCAGTTACTTTGGACAGGGGAAAAATGAGCAGTTCTTC. Its translation: CASSYFGQGKNEQFF.

This clonotype came up a few times. The chain couples TRBV28 to TRBJ1-5; tentative D call: TRBD1 (5 bases). The CDR3 has 12 amino acids. Germline V gives CDR1 MDHEN, CDR2 SYDVKM. The CDR3, as DNA: TGTGCTTCTTCGGGACTTTATCAGCCCCAGCATTTT. Encoded protein: CASSGLYQPQHF.

CDR3: CASSYLKNTGELFF. Written as DNA, the CDR3 is TGTGCCAGCAGTTACTTAAAGAACACCGGGGAGCTGTTTTTT. The chain uses TRBV6-5 and TRBJ2-2; D unclear. The CDR3 runs to 14 residues. Trimming removed 1 base from V and 1 base from J, with 4 bases in between. Germline lookup yields CDR1 MNHEY and CDR2 SVGAGI.

This clonotype came up many times. This chain joins TRBV6-1 and TRBJ2-5, with D maybe TRBD2 (6 bases). Germline CDR1 is MNHNS and CDR2 is SASEGT. The V end was cut by 5 bases, the J end by 4 bases, with 20 bases between. The CDR3 totals 16 residues. CDR3 DNA: TGTGCCAGCAGTTACTCCCCAAACCGGGACTTAGAGACCCAGTACTTC. Its translation: CASSYSPNRDLETQYF.

V and J are TRBV19 and TRBJ1-2; D is possibly TRBD1 (6 bases). Germline V gives CDR1 LNHDA, CDR2 SQIVND (reference sequence). V gave up 4 bases and J gave up 2 bases, with 11 bases separating them. The CDR3 has 14 amino acids. The CDR3 DNA is TGTGCCAGTAGTAGGGCGGGGGGCAACTATGGCTACACCTTC. The encoded protein is CASSRAGGNYGYTF.

A single count supports this clonotype. V is TRBV28 and J is TRBJ2-5, with 9 bases aligning to TRBD2. The length of the CDR3 is 16 residues. Germline values: CDR1 MDHEN, CDR2 SYDVKM. Trimming cost V 1 base and J 5 bases; bases outside gene matches: 8. As DNA, the CDR3 is TGTGCCAGCAGTTTATTCGAGGGACTAGCAGGGGAGACCCAGTACTTC. Protein sequence: CASSLFEGLAGETQYF.

This clonotype was counted ten times or more. The V and J genes are TRBV6-6 and TRBJ2-7; TRBD2 might be the D (5 bases). V gave up 2 bases and J gave up 7 bases, with 15 bases separating them. This CDR3 contains 14 residues. CDR1 is MNHNY and CDR2 is SVGAGI in the germline V gene (reference sequence). CDR3 sequence (DNA): TGTGCCAGCAGTTACGGTCGGGGATCGGGGGAGCAGTACTTC. Translated: CASSYGRGSGEQYF.

This clonotype appeared many times. The genes are TRBV28 and TRBJ2-7; no definite D call. The CDR3 loop spans 16 amino acids. Trimming cost V 4 bases and J 3 bases, with 19 bases left between them. CDR1 is MDHEN and CDR2 is SYDVKM in the germline V gene. For the CDR3, the DNA is TGTGCCAGCAGTTCCCCTCTGGTAGAAATTTACTACGAGCAGTACTTC. Amino acid sequence: CASSSPLVEIYYEQYF.

The chain links TRBV10-3 to TRBJ2-3; D is perhaps TRBD2 (6 bases). From germline, CDR1 is ENHRY and CDR2 SYGVKD. This CDR3 has 11 amino acids. The V gene lost 6 bases and the J gene lost 6 bases, with 7 bases spanning the gap. CDR3 loop: CAIREGDTQYF. The CDR3 DNA sequence: TGTGCCATCAGGGAGGGGGATACGCAGTATTTT.

The chain uses TRBV6-1 and TRBJ1-5; D is undetermined. Trimming pared 6 bases from V and 3 bases from J, leaving 6 bases between. CDR3 size: 12 residues. Germline loops: CDR1 MNHNS, CDR2 SASEGT. The DNA of the CDR3 is TGTGCCAGCAGGGTAGCCAATCAGCCCCAGCATTTT. Its translation is CASRVANQPQHF.

Worth noting for this clonotype: This may stem from a read error, because a much larger clone lies one nucleotide away. The chain carries TRBV5-1 and TRBJ2-1; 8 positions agree with TRBD2. V dropped 2 bases and J dropped 7; count of bases not matched to a gene: 5. The CDR3 spans 14 residues. Germline CDR1 reads SGHRS; CDR2 reads YFSETQ. DNA of the CDR3: TGCGCCAGCAGCTTCCAGCGGGGGAAGAATGAGCAGTTCTTC. It specifies CASSFQRGKNEQFF.

At least ten counts were recorded for this clonotype. The V call is TRBV28, the J call TRBJ1-2, with TRBD1 matching over 7 bases. J gave up 7 bases and V 3 bases, and 5 bases lay outside the gene matches. Germline CDR1 and CDR2: MDHEN and SYDVKM. This CDR3 has 13 residues. The DNA for the CDR3 is TGTGCCAGCAGTTTCCCGGACAGGCGTGGCTACACCTTC. It translates to CASSFPDRRGYTF.

With respect to this clonotype: This may be a read error: a much more frequent sequence differs by one nucleotide. V gene TRBV3-1 combines with J gene TRBJ1-5; no clear D. The CDR3 loop spans 14 amino acids. Germline V gene lookup returns CDR1 LGHDT and CDR2 YNNKEL (reference sequence). V was pared by 4 bases and J by 6 bases, with 13 bases between. Written as DNA, the CDR3 is TGTGCCAGCAGCCTCCGAAAGGGAACTCAGCCCCAGCATTTT. This codes for CASSLRKGTQPQHF. Full variable domain (rest looked up from reference TRBV3-1 and TRBJ1-5): DTAVSQTPKYLVTQMGNDKSIKCEQNLGHDTMYWYKQDSKKFLKIMFSYNNKELIINETVPNRFSPKSPDKAHLNLHINSLELGDSAVYFCASSLRKGTQPQHFGDGTRLSIL.

In its sample, this clonotype was seen a few times. This may stem from a read error, because a much larger clone lies one nucleotide away. The chain joins TRBV11-2 to TRBJ1-1; 7 nucleotides align to TRBD1. V lost 8 bases, J lost 4 bases, and 10 bases stayed unmatched. There are 14 residues in the CDR3. Germline V lookup: CDR1 SGHAT, CDR2 FQNNGV. CDR3 nucleotide sequence: TGTGCCAGCGGGTCCGGGACAGTGAGCACTGAAGCTTTCTTT. Translated: CASGSGTVSTEAFF.